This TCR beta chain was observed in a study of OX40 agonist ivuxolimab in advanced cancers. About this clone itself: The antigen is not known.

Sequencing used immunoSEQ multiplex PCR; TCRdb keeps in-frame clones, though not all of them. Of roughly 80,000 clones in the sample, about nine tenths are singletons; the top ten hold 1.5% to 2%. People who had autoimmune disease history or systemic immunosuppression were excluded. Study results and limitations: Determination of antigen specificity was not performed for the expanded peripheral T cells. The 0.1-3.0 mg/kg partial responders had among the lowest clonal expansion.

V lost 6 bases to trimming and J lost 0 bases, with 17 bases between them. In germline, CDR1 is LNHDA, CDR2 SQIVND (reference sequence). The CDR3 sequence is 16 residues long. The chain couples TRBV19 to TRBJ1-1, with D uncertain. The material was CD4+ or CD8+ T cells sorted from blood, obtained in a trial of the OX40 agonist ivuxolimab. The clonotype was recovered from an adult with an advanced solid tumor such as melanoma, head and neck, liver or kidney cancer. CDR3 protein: CASSMTGLSLNTEAFF. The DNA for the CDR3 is TGTGCCAGTAGCATGACTGGCCTCTCACTGAACACTGAAGCTTTCTTT.